This T cell receptor (beta chain) came from a study of T cells in Graves' hyperthyroidism and ophthalmopathy. General study findings and limits: For ophthalmopathy, model prediction preceded onset by a median around six months. Clonotypes that were expanded in thyroid above 0.001 mostly appeared in blood too. A model of 13 V-J pairs discriminated ophthalmopathy from stable hyperthyroidism.

RNA transcripts provided the source from which TCR beta CDR3 regions were amplified. HTBI primers were the set used in a first-round RT-PCR of the TCR CDR3. TCRdb analysed the multiplex PCR reads with MiXCR anew, one entry per CDR3 protein. The profile shows about 700,000 distinct CDR3 sequences, just under 45% of them singletons. A note on this clonotype: Its antigen is unknown.

Patients were excluded for uncontrolled infection, other autoimmune disease, pregnancy or lactation. The germline V gene encodes CDR1 MNHEY and CDR2 SVGAGI. V lost 6 bases and J lost 0, with 17 bases in between. This CDR3 is 16 amino acids long. The rearrangement joins TRBV6-5 to TRBJ1-1, with D unresolved. The sequenced sample consisted of peripheral blood or thyroid tissue (not recorded which). This TCR was recovered from an adult man with Graves' disease, either hyperthyroidism or ophthalmopathy (not recorded which). DNA for the CDR3: TGTGCCAGCAGCCCGCTCCCCTCGACGGTGAACACTGAAGCTTTCTTT. The encoded protein is CASSPLPSTVNTEAFF.